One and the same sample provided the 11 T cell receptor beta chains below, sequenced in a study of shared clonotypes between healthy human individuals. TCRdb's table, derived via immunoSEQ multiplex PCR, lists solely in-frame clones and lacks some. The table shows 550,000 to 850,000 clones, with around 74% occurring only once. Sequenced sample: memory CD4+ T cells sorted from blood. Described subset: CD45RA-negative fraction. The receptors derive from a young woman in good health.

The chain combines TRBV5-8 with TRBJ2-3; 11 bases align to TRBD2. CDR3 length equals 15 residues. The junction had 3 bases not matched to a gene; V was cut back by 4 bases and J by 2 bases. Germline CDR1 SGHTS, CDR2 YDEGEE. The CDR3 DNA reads TGTGCCAGCAGCCCGGGACTAGCGGTCACAGATACGCAGTATTTT. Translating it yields CASSPGLAVTDTQYF.

CDR3 region: CASSLSRIVGNTGELFF. The CDR3 coding sequence is TGTGCCAGCAGCCTATCCCGGATAGTGGGGAACACCGGGGAGCTGTTTTTT. The V gene is TRBV5-8, the J gene TRBJ2-2, with D unresolved. This CDR3 spans 17 amino acids. Trimming cost V 4 bases and J 1 base, with 17 bases left between them. Per germline, CDR1 SGHTS and CDR2 YDEGEE.

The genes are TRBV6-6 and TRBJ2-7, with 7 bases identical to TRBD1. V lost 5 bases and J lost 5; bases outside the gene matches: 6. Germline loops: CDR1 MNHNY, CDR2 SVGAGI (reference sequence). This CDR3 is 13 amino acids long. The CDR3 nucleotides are TGTGCCAGCAGTACAGGGGATCTCGACGAGCAGTACTTC. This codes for CASSTGDLDEQYF.

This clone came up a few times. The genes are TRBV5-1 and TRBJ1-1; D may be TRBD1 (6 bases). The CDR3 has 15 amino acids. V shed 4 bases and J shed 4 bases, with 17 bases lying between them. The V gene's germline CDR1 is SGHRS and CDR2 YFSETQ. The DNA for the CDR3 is TGCGCCAGCAGCCCCGCCGGGACACATGGCACTGAAGCTTTCTTT. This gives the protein CASSPAGTHGTEAFF.

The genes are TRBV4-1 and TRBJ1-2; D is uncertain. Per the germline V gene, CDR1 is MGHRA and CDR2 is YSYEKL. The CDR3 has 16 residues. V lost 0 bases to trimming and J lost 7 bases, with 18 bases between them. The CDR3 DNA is TGCGCCAGCAGCCAAGATCTTGGTTCAATCCCCTCTGGCTACACCTTC. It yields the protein CASSQDLGSIPSGYTF.

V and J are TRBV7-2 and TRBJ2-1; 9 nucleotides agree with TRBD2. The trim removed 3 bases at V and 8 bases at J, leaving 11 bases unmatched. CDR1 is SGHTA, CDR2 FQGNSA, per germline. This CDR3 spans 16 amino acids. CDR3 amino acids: CASSFLLAGALDEQFF. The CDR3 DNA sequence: TGTGCCAGCAGCTTCCTATTAGCGGGAGCGTTAGATGAGCAGTTCTTC.

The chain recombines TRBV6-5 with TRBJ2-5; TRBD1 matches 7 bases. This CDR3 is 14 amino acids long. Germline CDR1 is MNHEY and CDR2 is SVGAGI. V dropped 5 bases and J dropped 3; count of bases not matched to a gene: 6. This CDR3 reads CASSTQTGKETQYF. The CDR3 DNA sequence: TGTGCCAGCAGTACCCAGACAGGGAAAGAGACCCAGTACTTC.

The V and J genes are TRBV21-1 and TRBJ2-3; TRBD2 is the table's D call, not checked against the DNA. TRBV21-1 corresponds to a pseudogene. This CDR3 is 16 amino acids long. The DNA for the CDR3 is TGTGCCAGCAGCAAATCGGACGGGATGAACACAGATACGCAGTATTTT. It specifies CASSKSDGMNTDTQYF.

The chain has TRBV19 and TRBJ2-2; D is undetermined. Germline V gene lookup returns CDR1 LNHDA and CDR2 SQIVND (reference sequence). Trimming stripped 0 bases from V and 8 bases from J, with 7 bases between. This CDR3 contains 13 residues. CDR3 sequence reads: CASSIDRRGELFF. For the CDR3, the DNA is TGTGCCAGTAGTATAGATCGACGAGGGGAGCTGTTTTTT.

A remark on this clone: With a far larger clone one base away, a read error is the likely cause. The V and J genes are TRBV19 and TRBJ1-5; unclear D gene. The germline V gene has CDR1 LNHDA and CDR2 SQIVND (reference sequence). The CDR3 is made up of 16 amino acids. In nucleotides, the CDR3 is TGTGCCAGTAGTAGCGGACGGATGCTAGCCAATCAGCTCCAGCATTTT. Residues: CASSSGRMLANQLQHF.

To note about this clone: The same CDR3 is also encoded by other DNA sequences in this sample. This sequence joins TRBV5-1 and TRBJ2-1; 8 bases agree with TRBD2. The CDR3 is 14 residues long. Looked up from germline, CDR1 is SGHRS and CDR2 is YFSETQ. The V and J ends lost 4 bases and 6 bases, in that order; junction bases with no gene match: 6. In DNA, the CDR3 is TGCGCCAGCAGCCACGGGACTAGTGGCAATGAGCAGTTCTTC. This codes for CASSHGTSGNEQFF.